This paragraph covers one T cell receptor (beta chain) sequence. One end of the junction does not line up with germline, which may come from a read error. This record comes from a study of cytomegalovirus exposure and HLA in healthy donors. The PCR used 60 Vbeta and 13 Jbeta primers. Profiling relied on immunoSEQ multiplex PCR, and the TCRdb table lists in-frame clones only, not all of them. The sample includes roughly 120,000 clones, roughly 79% of them seen just once. This clonotype was sampled from a woman aged 45-65 years in good health and CMV-seropositive. The source material was PBMCs.

The CDR3 DNA sequence: TGTGCCAGCAGCCCTTGGGCAGGGAAAAACAGTCAGTACTTC. Its protein product is CASSPWAGKNSQYF. J is TRBJ2-4 and V is TRBV5-6, with a possible D match to TRBD1 (5 bases). Germline assignment: CDR1 SGHDT and CDR2 YYEEEE. This CDR3 comprises 14 residues.